This T cell receptor (beta chain) was identified in a study of cytomegalovirus exposure and HLA in healthy donors. Trimming removed 0 bases from V and 6 bases from J, with 13 bases in between. This CDR3 is 15 amino acids long. From germline, CDR1 is SNHLY and CDR2 FYNNEI. The PCR contained 60 Vbeta and 13 Jbeta primers. Only in-frame clones appear in the TCRdb table, and some are missing; sequencing was by immunoSEQ multiplex PCR. Here the sample spans roughly 180,000 clones, about 83% being singletons. This TCR derives from a woman in her thirties in good health and CMV-seropositive. The chain combines TRBV2 with TRBJ2-3; TRBD1 might be the D (7 bases). Material: PBMCs. CDR3: CASSEAQGGLDTQYF. CDR3 nucleotides: TGTGCCAGCAGTGAAGCGCAGGGGGGTCTTGATACGCAGTATTTT.